This T cell receptor (beta chain) was captured in a study of T-cell memory formation after mild COVID-19. The CDR3 extends over 14 amino acids. Trimming pared 5 bases from V and 8 bases from J, leaving 18 bases between. Germline V gene lookup returns CDR1 SGHVS and CDR2 FQNEAQ. On this clonotype: Its specificity is not known.

With constant-segment primers, 5'RACE yielded cDNA libraries of TCR alpha and TCR beta that carried sample barcodes and UMIs. TCRdb called the 5' RACE reads again in MiXCR, with one record for every CDR3 protein. The sample contains about 270,000 distinct CDR3 sequences, 15% to 20% of which appear only once. Findings and caveats of the study: A balance of CD4 and CD8 characterized clones contracting day 15 to 85, whereas later expanders leaned CD4+. The SARS-CoV-2 specificity of second-wave clones reaching peak at day 37 remained unverified.

The TCR comes from a man between 18 and 29 years old who had mild COVID-19 (a few samples of this study predate the infection). Cell type and time point are not known. Sequencing was carried out using PBMCs or a T cell subset sorted from them (not recorded which). This sequence joins TRBV7-8 and TRBJ1-2; D is unclear. CDR3 bases: TGTGCCAGCAGCACCCCGACACGGGCCGGAGGCTACACCTTC. This translates into CASSTPTRAGGYTF. The entire variable domain, with the rest obtained from reference TRBV7-8 and TRBJ1-2, is as follows: GAGVSQSPRYKVAKRGQDVALRCDPISGHVSLFWYQQALGQGPEFLTYFQNEAQLDKSGLPSDRFFAERPEGSVSTLKIQRTQQEDSAVYLCASSTPTRAGGYTFGSGTRLTVV.